Listed below are T cell receptor beta chains from one sample, sequenced in a study of blood T cell repertoires in COVID-19. Repertoires were generated with immunoSEQ multiplex PCR, while TCRdb's copy carries only in-frame clones and drops some. The sample includes roughly 70,000 clones, around 87% of them seen just once. Material: peripheral blood. Receptor source: a man in his 70s with active COVID-19. The CDR3 runs from the conserved cysteine through the conserved F or W. The D gene is left open where the match is weak. Clone size is not always given. Where it is, it says once, few, many or a class for expanded clones.

NA	TRBD1	TRBV27	TRBJ2-6	TGTGCCAGCAGTTTACCAACGACAGGGGCTGGGGCCAACGTCCTGACTTTC	CASSLPTTGAGANVLTF
NA	NA	TRBV30	TRBJ1-3	TGTGGCAGGCGGGACTCCTCTGGAAACACCATATATTTT	CGRRDSSGNTIYF
NA	NA	TRBV3-1/TRBV3-2	TRBJ2-5	TGTGCCAGCAGCCCGGGGAATCGGGCGTACCAAGAGACCCAGTACTTC	CASSPGNRAYQETQYF
NA	TRBD1	TRBV9	TRBJ1-5	TGTGCCAGCAGCCAAGCCGGGACAGGGCGGCAGCCCCAGCATTTT	CASSQAGTGRQPQHF
NA	NA	TRBV5-5	TRBJ2-7	TGTGCCAGCAACCATTTGGGGCTACCTAGCTCCTACGAGCAGTACTTC	CASNHLGLPSSYEQYF
NA	TRBD2	TRBV30	TRBJ2-1	TGTGCCTGGAGTGTACGAGCTAGCGGGAATGGGGGGTTCTTC	CAWSVRASGNGGFF
NA	TRBD2	TRBV27	TRBJ2-7	TGTGCCAGCAGTTTAGTCGTGGGGGGGGGCTACGAGCAGTACTTC	CASSLVVGGGYEQYF
NA	NA	TRBV30	TRBJ1-6	TGTGCCTGGGCCCCGGGGTATAATTCACCCCTCCACTTT	CAWAPGYNSPLHF
NA	NA	TRBV19	TRBJ2-1	TGTGCCAGTAGTATAGATATCAGCTCCTACAATGAGCAGTTCTTC	CASSIDISSYNEQFF
few	NA	TRBV19	TRBJ2-1	TGTGCCAGTAGTAGCCCCAGGGGTTACAATGAGCAGTTCTTC	CASSSPRGYNEQFF
NA	NA	TRBV7-9	TRBJ1-2	TGTGCCAGCAGCCCGGACACCAATAACTATGGCTACACCTTC	CASSPDTNNYGYTF
NA	TRBD2	TRBV5-1	TRBJ2-7	TGCGCCAGCCGACTAGCGGGAGGTGGTACGGGGGAGCAGTACTTC	CASRLAGGGTGEQYF
once	TRBD1	TRBV10-2	TRBJ1-1	TGCGCCAGCACAGGGGGCCGAGACACTGAAGCTTTCTTT	CASTGGRDTEAFF
NA	NA	TRBV12-3/TRBV12-4	TRBJ1-4	TGTGCCAGCAGCAGGACAGTAGGAGAAAAACTGTTTTTT	CASSRTVGEKLFF
NA	NA	TRBV24-1	TRBJ2-1	TGTGCCACCAGTAACGGGGCCTACAATGAGCAGTTCTTC	CATSNGAYNEQFF
NA	NA	TRBV7-2	TRBJ1-5	TGTGCCAGCAGCTTAGGGGGAGCTCAGCCCCAGCATTTT	CASSLGGAQPQHF
NA	NA	TRBV7-2	TRBJ2-5	TGTGCCAGCAGCCCCAGGGACTCCGGTCGTGAGACCCAGTACTTC	CASSPRDSGRETQYF
NA	NA	TRBV5-6	TRBJ1-6	TGTGCCAGCAGCCCGGAGGCTGGGCTTTCACCCCTCCACTTT	CASSPEAGLSPLHF
NA	TRBD1	TRBV7-6	TRBJ2-2	TGTGCCAGCAGCTTAGTGGCGGGACAGGGGGGCACCGGGGAGCTGTTTTTT	CASSLVAGQGGTGELFF
NA	TRBD2	TRBV6-2/TRBV6-3	TRBJ2-1	TGTGCCAGCAGTAAAACTAGCGGGAGGGGTGGTGAGCAGTTCTTC	CASSKTSGRGGEQFF
NA	TRBD2	TRBV11-3	TRBJ2-7	TGTGCCAGCAGCCCCCCGGAGCGGGGGACCTACGAGCAGTACTTC	CASSPPERGTYEQYF
NA	TRBD1	TRBV5-1	TRBJ1-1	TGCGCCAGCAGCTTGGAGGGCGACAGGGGGTATGAAGCTTTCTTT	CASSLEGDRGYEAFF
NA	NA	TRBV5-8	TRBJ2-1	TGTGCCAGCAGCCGCGGGGTAGCGGAGTACAATGAGCAGTTCTTC	CASSRGVAEYNEQFF
NA	NA	TRBV27	TRBJ2-1	TGTGCCAGCAGTTTGCGGGGCGATAGCTCCTACAATGAGCAGTTCTTC	CASSLRGDSSYNEQFF
NA	TRBD2	TRBV10-3	TRBJ2-7	TGTGCCATCAGGGCCGGGACTAGCGGGAGGGTGGGGTACGAGCAGTACTTC	CAIRAGTSGRVGYEQYF
NA	TRBD2	TRBV7-3	TRBJ2-3	TGTGCCAGCAGCTCGCGAACTAGCGGGAGGGATACGCAGTATTTT	CASSSRTSGRDTQYF
NA	TRBD2	TRBV6-6	TRBJ2-1	TGTGCCAGCAGGCCCCGAGCGGGAGGGGGTAATGAGCAGTTCTTC	CASRPRAGGGNEQFF
NA	NA	TRBV5-4	TRBJ1-1	TGTGCCAGCGCCTGGGCAGGGGCGAACACTGAAGCTTTCTTT	CASAWAGANTEAFF
NA	TRBD1	TRBV15	TRBJ2-5	TGTGCCACCAGCAGTACACAGGGACAGGGTGGGGAGACCCAGTACTTC	CATSSTQGQGGETQYF
few	NA	TRBV6-5	TRBJ2-3	TGTGCCAGCGGGAGGGGGGATACGCAGTATTTT	CASGRGDTQYF
many	NA	TRBV7-9	TRBJ1-1	TGTGCCAGCACCTCGGGGGGCGTGCACACTGAAGCTTTCTTT	CASTSGGVHTEAFF
NA	TRBD1	TRBV12-3/TRBV12-4	TRBJ2-3	TGTGCCAGCAGGCGACAGGGGCCGGATACGCAGTATTTT	CASRRQGPDTQYF
once	NA	TRBV5-1	TRBJ2-2	TGCGCCAGCAGCTTGGGATCCGGGACCGGGGAGCTGTTTTTT	CASSLGSGTGELFF
NA	TRBD1	TRBV18	TRBJ1-2	TGTGCCAGCTCACCTGACAGGGCGTCTGGCTACACCTTC	CASSPDRASGYTF
NA	TRBD2	TRBV30	TRBJ2-1	TGTGCCCGGGGAGACGTCGGACTAGCGGGAGGGTTTGAGCAGTTCTTC	CARGDVGLAGGFEQFF
few	NA	TRBV4-1	TRBJ2-3	TGCGCCAGCAGCGGCGTAGCGTCAGGGGGCACAGATACGCAGTATTTT	CASSGVASGGTDTQYF
NA	NA	TRBV12-3/TRBV12-4	TRBJ1-2	TGTGCCAGCACCCTGGGGCAGGAGGGGGGCTACACCTTC	CASTLGQEGGYTF
NA	NA	TRBV3-1/TRBV3-2	TRBJ2-1	TGTGCCAGCAGCCACGGCCGGGATAGGGCTGAGCAGTTCTTC	CASSHGRDRAEQFF
NA	NA	TRBV5-1	TRBJ1-4	TGCGCCAGCAGCAACAACGGGATTCCTAATGAAAAACTGTTTTTT	CASSNNGIPNEKLFF
few	TRBD1	TRBV4-3	TRBJ1-5	TGCGCCAGCAGCCAAAACACAGGGGGAGAAGAGCCCCAGCATTTT	CASSQNTGGEEPQHF
once	NA	TRBV19	TRBJ1-1	TGTGCCAGTAGGGGCAGGGCTAACACTGAAGCTTTCTTT	CASRGRANTEAFF
NA	NA	TRBV6-1	TRBJ1-5	TGTGCCAGCAGTGAATCGGGGAGCAATCAGCCCCAGCATTTT	CASSESGSNQPQHF